This T cell receptor (beta chain) is from a study of blood T cell repertoires in COVID-19. Study at large: Sites across the United States, Italy and Spain contributed samples from acute and convalescent COVID-19. The cDNA or gDNA used as material had been derived from T cells, B-cell-depleted T cells, or PBMCs.

Trimming shortened V by 0 bases and J by 4 bases, and 12 bases separated the two germline ends. CDR3 length equals 15 residues. From germline, CDR1 is MNHEY and CDR2 SVGAGI. Original methodology: The authors estimated nucleated cell counts from reference gene primer amplification. The data were produced by immunoSEQ multiplex PCR, yet TCRdb's version contains in-frame clones alone and is incomplete. The DNA gave D and trimming, while V, J and clone size come from that table. The sample consists of about 120,000 clones, approximately 87% of them appearing once. V and J are TRBV6-5 and TRBJ2-5; D not certain. The sample was peripheral blood. This TCR was recovered from a man in his thirties or forties with acute or convalescent COVID-19. The CDR3: CASSYSPGLAETQYF. The CDR3 region has the DNA TGTGCCAGCAGTTACTCGCCGGGTTTGGCAGAGACCCAGTACTTC.